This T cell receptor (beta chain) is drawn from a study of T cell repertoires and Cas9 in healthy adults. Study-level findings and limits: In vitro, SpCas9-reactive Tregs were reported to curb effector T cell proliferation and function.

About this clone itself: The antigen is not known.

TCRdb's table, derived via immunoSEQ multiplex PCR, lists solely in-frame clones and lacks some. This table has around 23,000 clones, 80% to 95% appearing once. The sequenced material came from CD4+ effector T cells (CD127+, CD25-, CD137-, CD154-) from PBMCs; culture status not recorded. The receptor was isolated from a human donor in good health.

In DNA, the CDR3 is TGTGCCAGCAGTGGGACAAGGAACACCGGGGAGCTGTTTTTT. Amino acids: CASSGTRNTGELFF. This sequence joins TRBV6-4 and TRBJ2-2; a possible D gene is TRBD1 (5 bases). Per the germline V gene, CDR1 is MRHNA and CDR2 is SNTAGT. The V and J ends lost 4 bases and 1 base respectively, with 7 bases between them. The CDR3 is made up of 14 amino acids.